These 8 T cell receptor beta chains originate from one sample sequenced in a study of CD8 T cells in Susac syndrome. RNA in amounts of roughly 0.45 to 1 ug was reverse transcribed with random hexamers. MiXCR was run by TCRdb on the immunoSEQ multiplex PCR reads, yielding one entry per CDR3 protein. The table shows some 200,000 distinct CDR3 sequences, with 90% to 95% occurring only once. Specimen: CD4+ T cells from PBMCs. These receptors all come from a human donor with Susac syndrome.

This clonotype was detected once. This chain joins TRBV24-1 and TRBJ1-5; the D gene is possibly TRBD1 (5 bases). From germline, CDR1 is KGHDR and CDR2 SFDVKD. The CDR3 loop spans 11 amino acids. CDR3 nucleotides: TGTCCCAACAGGTTAAATCAGCCCCAGCATTTT. Its protein is CPNRLNQPQHF.

The chain combines TRBV7-2 with TRBJ2-1; TRBD2 matches 8 bases. The CDR3 is 16 residues long. Germline V gene sequence: CDR1 SGHTA, CDR2 FQGNSA. V trimming: 0 bases; J trimming: 7 bases; junction bases outside the gene matches: 8. CDR3: CASSLAPGGGLNEQFF. In DNA, the CDR3 is TGTGCCAGCAGCTTAGCTCCGGGGGGGGGTTTGAATGAGCAGTTCTTC.

This rearrangement joins TRBV25-1 to TRBJ2-5; the D is unclear. CDR1 and CDR2 (germline): MGHDK, SYGVNS. The CDR3 spans 13 residues. V dropped 8 bases and J dropped 0 bases, with 10 bases sitting between them. The CDR3 here is CASSGRNQETQYF. In DNA form, the CDR3 reads TGTGCCAGCTCTGGCAGAAACCAAGAGACCCAGTACTTC.

This clonotype was seen once. The J gene is TRBJ2-1, the V gene TRBV9; TRBD1 aligns across 8 bases. After removal of 0 bases from V and 0 bases from J, the junction contained 2 bases not matched to a gene. Looked up from germline, CDR1 is SGDLS and CDR2 is YYNGEE. The CDR3 length is 16 residues. The CDR3 DNA is TGTGCCAGCAGCGTAGGCGGACAGGGCTCCTACAATGAGCAGTTCTTC. It is translated as CASSVGGQGSYNEQFF.

The chain carries TRBV18 and TRBJ1-2, with TRBD1 identical over 8 bases. There are 13 residues in the CDR3. V shed 3 bases, J shed 8 bases, and the junction held 5 bases outside the gene matches. Germline lookup yields CDR1 KGHSH and CDR2 LQKENI. The CDR3 region has the DNA TGTGCCAGCTCACCCCCAGGGGGCAAGGGCTACACCTTC. This gives the protein CASSPPGGKGYTF.

The rearrangement joins TRBV20-1 to TRBJ1-2, with D perhaps matching TRBD1 (5 bases). Germline V gene data show CDR1 as DFQATT and CDR2 as SNEGSKA (reference sequence). The CDR3 totals 12 residues. V dropped 3 bases and J dropped 5 bases, with 10 bases sitting between them. The CDR3 nucleotides read TGCAGTGCTAGGGTGGCAGGGTATGGCTACACCTTC. Amino acids: CSARVAGYGYTF.

The gene calls are TRBV27 and TRBJ2-7, with D perhaps given as TRBD1 or TRBD2 (5 bases each). The CDR3 runs to 16 residues. Germline V gene lookup returns CDR1 MNHEY and CDR2 SMNVEV (reference sequence). Trimming pared 5 bases from V and 0 bases from J, leaving 17 bases between. In nucleotides, the CDR3 is TGTGCCAGCAGTCCGGGGACCGGTTTCAGCTCCTACGAGCAGTACTTC. This gives the protein CASSPGTGFSSYEQYF.

This sequence joins TRBV4-2 and TRBJ2-7; tentative D call: TRBD2 (8 bases). The CDR3 covers 16 residues. Germline lookup yields CDR1 LGHNA and CDR2 YNFKEQ. Trimming stripped 3 bases from V and 3 bases from J, with 18 bases between. This CDR3 is CASSQGGGTVNYEQYF. In nucleotides, the CDR3 is TGTGCCAGCAGCCAGGGCGGGGGGACAGTGAACTACGAGCAGTACTTC.